This T cell receptor (beta chain) is from a study of blood T cell repertoires in COVID-19. About the research overall: The origin of the acute and convalescent COVID-19 samples was the United States, Italy and Spain. Sample material is recorded as cDNA or gDNA derived from T cells, B-cell-depleted T cells, or PBMCs.

Original processing notes: It was from reference gene primer amplification that nucleated cell counts were estimated. Produced via immunoSEQ multiplex PCR; TCRdb's table is partial and in-frame only. The V and J calls and clone size come from that table; D and trimming were worked out from the DNA. The repertoire has a few hundred thousand clones, 81% of them found once; the top ten carry about 1.2%. Germline lookup yields CDR1 MNHEY and CDR2 SVGAGI. The length of the CDR3 is 13 residues. Deletions cut 6 bases from V and 0 bases from J, with 8 bases between. The TCR was taken from a human donor with acute or convalescent COVID-19. The donor label of this sample is uncertain. The chain has TRBV6-5 and TRBJ1-1; a possible D gene is TRBD1 (5 bases). Sequencing was performed on peripheral blood. The CDR3 sequence: CASSWGLNTEAFF. CDR3 nucleotides: TGTGCCAGCAGCTGGGGCTTGAACACTGAAGCTTTCTTT.